This T cell receptor beta chain came from a study of blood T cells in healthy people across ages. Peripheral blood was drawn, roughly 10 milliliters per donor. Through a sample-barcoded 5' primer and a J-beta primer mix, a second PCR was run for roughly 6 to 12 cycles. TCRdb re-called the 5' RACE reads through MiXCR, storing one row per CDR3 protein. The data show about 1.5 million distinct CDR3 sequences, under 55% seen once. Regarding this clonotype: At one end, the junction sequence differs from germline, possibly due to a read error.

Looked up from germline, CDR1 is SGHTA and CDR2 is FQGNSA. This CDR3 has 15 amino acids. The sample taken for sequencing was blood. The V gene is TRBV7-2, the J gene TRBJ2-4, with D maybe TRBD1 (6 bases). The end of the DNA fits TRBJ2-7 better, so the J call may be wrong. This TCR was recovered from a woman aged 18-29 years in good health. This CDR3 reads CASSPRTVYSSEQYF. CDR3 sequence (DNA): TGTGCCAGCAGCCCGCGGACAGTTTACTCCTCCGAGCAGTACTTC.